A selection of T cell receptor beta chains follows, all from one sample in a study of cytomegalovirus exposure and HLA in healthy donors. The protocol was immunoSEQ multiplex PCR, while the TCRdb copy is restricted to in-frame clones and leaves out a portion. The sample consists of 170,000 or so clones, 84% of them appearing once. The material sequenced was PBMCs. The receptors shown here come from a girl between 10 and 17 years old in good health and CMV-seropositive. The CDR3 runs from the conserved cysteine through the conserved F or W. A D gene is named only where the DNA matches it firmly. Expanded clones are given a class, and other clones once, few, many or no size at all.

v_call	j_call	clone_size	d_call	cdr3_aa	cdr3_nt
TRBV5-4	TRBJ1-4	-	-	CASSSVGEKLFF	TGTGCCAGCAGCTCGGTTGGTGAAAAACTGTTTTTT
TRBV5-1	TRBJ1-2	-	-	CASSLEARVSLYGYTF	TGCGCCAGCAGCTTGGAGGCCAGGGTATCCCTCTATGGCTACACCTTC
TRBV6-4	TRBJ2-3	few	-	CASSGGGGTDTQYF	TGTGCCAGCAGTGGAGGGGGGGGCACAGATACGCAGTATTTT
TRBV11-2	TRBJ1-6	-	-	CASRRAGVYNSPLHF	TGTGCCAGCAGGCGGGCGGGGGTCTATAATTCACCCCTCCACTTT
TRBV6-6	TRBJ2-4	-	-	CASSYGRWELKNIQYF	TGTGCCAGCAGTTACGGACGGTGGGAGCTCAAAAACATTCAGTACTTC
TRBV28	TRBJ1-4	-	TRBD1	CASSSLGTGGEKLFF	TGTGCCAGCAGCAGTTTGGGAACAGGGGGAGAAAAACTGTTTTTT
TRBV25-1	TRBJ2-7	-	TRBD1	CASTGQVVYF	TGTGCCAGCACTGGACAGGTAGTGTACTTC
TRBV6-4	TRBJ2-2	-	TRBD2	CASASGETGELFF	TGTGCCAGCGCTAGCGGGGAGACCGGGGAGCTGTTTTTT
TRBV5-1	TRBJ2-1	-	TRBD2	CASSLDQRGSYNEQFF	TGCGCCAGCAGCTTGGATCAGCGGGGAAGCTACAATGAGCAGTTCTTC
TRBV19	TRBJ1-6	-	-	CASSPLNSPLHF	TGTGCCAGTAGTCCACTTAATTCACCCCTCCACTTT
TRBV9	TRBJ1-1	-	TRBD1	CASSARGANTEAFF	TGTGCCAGCAGCGCCAGGGGGGCGAACACTGAAGCTTTCTTT
TRBV9	TRBJ1-1	-	TRBD1	CASSSAGTGDTEAFF	TGTGCCAGCAGCTCCGCCGGGACAGGGGACACTGAAGCTTTCTTT
TRBV5-6	TRBJ1-3	-	-	CASSIATAGGYSGNTIYF	TGTGCCAGCAGCATAGCGACCGCGGGTGGGTACTCTGGAAACACCATATATTTT
TRBV27	TRBJ1-5	-	TRBD1	CASKIPHPGQVYNQPQHF	TGTGCCAGCAAAATCCCCCACCCGGGACAGGTCTACAATCAGCCCCAGCATTTT
TRBV25-1	TRBJ2-3	-	-	CASSEYPGDTQYF	TGTGCCAGCAGTGAATATCCGGGGGATACGCAGTATTTT
TRBV28	TRBJ1-1	-	-	CASTNHGGDEAFF	TGTGCCAGCACCAACCATGGGGGGGATGAAGCTTTCTTT
TRBV11-3	TRBJ2-1	-	-	CASSLANRVPYNEQFF	TGTGCCAGCAGCTTAGCTAATCGCGTTCCCTACAATGAGCAGTTCTTC
TRBV5-1	TRBJ2-7	-	-	CASSLGPSRGSSYEQYF	TGCGCCAGCAGCTTGGGGCCTAGCAGGGGCAGCTCCTACGAGCAGTACTTC
TRBV4-1	TRBJ2-7	-	TRBD2	CASSQIAGYEQYF	TGCGCCAGCAGCCAGATAGCGGGGTACGAGCAGTACTTC
TRBV9	TRBJ2-5	-	TRBD2	CASSAPGLAGGQETQYF	TGTGCCAGCAGCGCCCCGGGACTAGCGGGGGGGCAAGAGACCCAGTACTTC
TRBV7-9	TRBJ1-4	-	-	CASSSALGKGVNEKLFF	TGTGCCAGCAGCTCCGCCTTGGGGAAGGGGGTTAATGAAAAACTGTTTTTT
TRBV5-1	TRBJ1-5	-	-	CASSLRPTNQPQHF	TGCGCCAGCAGCTTGCGACCGACTAATCAGCCCCAGCATTTT
TRBV9	TRBJ2-1	-	TRBD2	CASSAIAGGNYNEQFF	TGTGCCAGCAGCGCAATAGCGGGGGGGAATTACAATGAGCAGTTCTTC
TRBV4-2	TRBJ1-2	-	TRBD1	CASSQARDRGPYGYTF	TGTGCCAGCAGCCAAGCACGGGACAGGGGACCCTATGGCTACACCTTC
TRBV4-2	TRBJ2-7	few	-	CASSQANRVHEQYF	TGTGCCAGCAGCCAGGCCAACAGGGTCCACGAGCAGTACTTC
TRBV2	TRBJ1-2	-	-	CASSEGWGDGYTF	TGTGCCAGCAGTGAAGGTTGGGGAGATGGCTACACCTTC
TRBV5-4	TRBJ1-6	-	-	CASSLRGKASLHF	TGTGCCAGCAGCTTGAGAGGCAAGGCGTCCCTCCACTTT
TRBV2	TRBJ1-1	-	-	CASAREGFSTEAFF	TGTGCCAGCGCCAGGGAGGGATTTAGCACTGAAGCTTTCTTT
TRBV6-5	TRBJ2-3	-	-	CASSNPTGSQDTQYF	TGTGCCAGCAGTAACCCGACAGGTTCTCAAGATACGCAGTATTTT